A single sample gave rise to the 30 T cell receptor beta chains below, sequenced in a study of blood T cell repertoires in COVID-19. Libraries were prepared by immunoSEQ multiplex PCR; TCRdb keeps only in-frame clonotypes and omits some of them. The repertoire has more than 70,000 clones, roughly 90% of them found once; the top ten carry around 19%. Sequencing was carried out using peripheral blood. These receptors all come from a woman of 80 years or more with acute or convalescent COVID-19.

V is TRBV9 and J is TRBJ2-7, with a possible D match to TRBD1 (5 bases). Per the germline V gene, CDR1 is SGDLS and CDR2 is YYNGEE. The CDR3 consists of 15 residues. V dropped 4 bases and J dropped 3 bases, with 17 bases sitting between them. This chain's CDR3 is CASSLRPARVYEQYF. In DNA, the CDR3 is TGTGCCAGCAGCCTACGACCGGCCAGGGTCTACGAGCAGTACTTC.

Concerning this clone: One end of the junction varies from germline; a read error may be responsible. This chain links TRBV5-4 with TRBJ2-4, with a tentative D call TRBD2 (6 bases). CDR1 is SGHNT and CDR2 is YYREEE in the germline V gene (reference sequence). The CDR3 is 13 amino acids. This CDR3 reads CASSLAEGTPGDF. The DNA for the CDR3 is TGTGCCAGCAGCTTGGCAGAGGGCACCCCTGGGGACTTT.

The rearrangement uses TRBV7-9 and TRBJ2-7; a possible D gene is TRBD1 (6 bases). Looked up from germline, CDR1 is SEHNR and CDR2 is FQNEAQ (reference sequence). The CDR3 has 16 residues. V was clipped by 0 bases and J by 6 bases, with 18 bases between them. The CDR3 region has the DNA TGTGCCAGCAGCTTAGCGCATCCAGGGGTGGAGAGCGAGCAGTACTTC. Its protein product is CASSLAHPGVESEQYF.

The chain links TRBV7-9 to TRBJ1-2, with 8 bases aligning to TRBD1. V gave up 3 bases and J gave up 3 bases; unmatched junction bases: 6. The CDR3 length is 15 residues. CDR1 is SEHNR and CDR2 is FQNEAQ in the germline V gene (reference sequence). The CDR3 sequence is CASSFSGGGHYGYTF. CDR3 DNA sequence: TGTGCCAGCAGCTTTTCAGGGGGCGGCCACTATGGCTACACCTTC.

The rearrangement uses TRBV19 and TRBJ2-2, with D maybe TRBD1 (6 bases). Germline values: CDR1 LNHDA, CDR2 SQIVND (reference sequence). This CDR3 region has 15 residues. The V gene lost 4 bases and the J gene lost 2 bases, with 11 bases spanning the gap. CDR3 coding DNA: TGTGCCAGTAGTAACAGGGAACGAAACACCGGGGAGCTGTTTTTT. Protein: CASSNRERNTGELFF.

Of note for this clone: The junction departs from germline at one end; a sequencing error may be responsible. The chain joins TRBV2 to TRBJ2-2; 7 bases match TRBD1. This CDR3 is built from 15 residues. Germline lookup yields CDR1 SNHLY and CDR2 FYNNEI. The DNA for the CDR3 is TGTGCCAGCAGGGAAGACAGGGCGGTCACCGGGGAGCTGTTTTTT. This gives the protein CASREDRAVTGELFF.

The chain combines TRBV5-4 with TRBJ1-6; 10 nucleotides agree with TRBD1. CDR1 SGHNT and CDR2 YYREEE come from the germline V gene (reference sequence). The CDR3 runs to 17 residues. V trimming: 0 bases; J trimming: 2 bases; junction bases outside the gene matches: 2. The CDR3, as DNA: TGTGCCAGCAGCTTGGGGACAGGGGGGACCTATAATTCACCCCTCCACTTT. This sequence encodes CASSLGTGGTYNSPLHF.

V gene TRBV6-5 combines with J gene TRBJ2-2; D is unresolved. The length of the CDR3 is 12 residues. Trimming pared 7 bases from V and 0 bases from J, leaving 3 bases between. Germline CDR1 is MNHEY and CDR2 is SVGAGI. The CDR3 protein is CASTSNTGELFF. DNA for the CDR3: TGTGCCAGCACCTCGAACACCGGGGAGCTGTTTTTT.

V gene TRBV24-1 combines with J gene TRBJ2-1; 8 bases match TRBD1. The CDR3 contains 15 residues. V shed 1 base, J shed 5 bases, and the junction held 3 bases outside the gene matches. CDR1 and CDR2 (germline): KGHDR, SFDVKD. CDR3 region: CATSDFGTGDNEQFF. The CDR3 nucleotides read TGTGCCACCAGTGATTTTGGGACAGGAGACAATGAGCAGTTCTTC.

The chain's CDR3 is CASSWRRGGRHSYEQYF. The DNA of the CDR3 is TGTGCCAGTAGTTGGCGTCGGGGGGGACGACACTCCTACGAGCAGTACTTC. This sequence joins TRBV19 and TRBJ2-7; 8 nucleotides line up with TRBD2. The germline V gene encodes CDR1 LNHDA and CDR2 SQIVND (reference sequence). There are 17 residues in the CDR3. With V trimmed by 5 bases and J by 0 bases, 12 bases remained unmatched. The variable domain in full, with the rest retrieved from reference TRBV19 and TRBJ2-7, is DGGITQSPKYLFRKEGQNVTLSCEQNLNHDAMYWYRQDPGQGLRLIYYSQIVNDFQKGDIAEGYSVSREKKESFPLTVTSAQKNPTAFYLCASSWRRGGRHSYEQYFGPGTRLTVT.

The chain employs TRBV6-5 and TRBJ1-2; TRBD1 matches 11 bases. V shed 5 bases, J shed 4 bases, and the junction held 6 bases outside the gene matches. This CDR3 spans 15 amino acids. The germline gives CDR1 MNHEY, CDR2 SVGAGI. The CDR3 DNA is TGTGCCAGCAGTCCCGGACAGGGGGCAAGCTATGGCTACACCTTC. Residues: CASSPGQGASYGYTF.

The chain joins TRBV18 to TRBJ2-2, with TRBD1 matching over 7 bases. Germline CDR1 reads KGHSH; CDR2 reads LQKENI. With V trimmed by 4 bases and J by 7 bases, 3 bases remained unmatched. The CDR3 loop spans 13 amino acids. Written as DNA, the CDR3 is TGTGCCAGCTCACAACAGGGGTTCGGGGAGCTGTTTTTT. It encodes CASSQQGFGELFF.

This clone showed up just a few times. The chain joins TRBV2 to TRBJ2-7; 7 bases match TRBD1. Germline loops: CDR1 SNHLY, CDR2 FYNNEI. The V and J ends lost 5 bases and 2 bases, in that order; junction bases with no gene match: 12. This CDR3 is 16 amino acids long. As DNA, the CDR3 is TGTGCCAGCAGTACAAGAACAGGGGTCCCGACCTACGAGCAGTACTTC. Its protein is CASSTRTGVPTYEQYF.

V gene TRBV15 combines with J gene TRBJ2-7, with TRBD1 matching over 8 bases. CDR3 size: 15 residues. V was pared by 1 base and J by 0 bases, with 2 bases of the junction left unmatched. Germline V CDR1 and CDR2: LNHNV, YYDKDF (reference sequence). As DNA, the CDR3 is TGTGCCACCAGCAGAGGGACAGGGAGCTCCTACGAGCAGTACTTC. Its protein is CATSRGTGSSYEQYF. The whole variable domain, remainder taken from reference TRBV15 and TRBJ2-7, is DAMVIQNPRYQVTQFGKPVTLSCSQTLNHNVMYWYQQKSSQAPKLLFHYYDKDFNNEADTPDNFQSRRPNTSFCFLDIRSPGLGDTAMYLCATSRGTGSSYEQYFGPGTRLTVT.

Regarding this clone: The sample carries other DNA sequences with the same CDR3. This sequence joins TRBV3-1 (or the pseudogene TRBV3-2) and TRBJ2-7; D is perhaps TRBD2 (5 bases). CDR1 LGHDT and CDR2 YNNKEL come from the germline V gene (reference sequence). V was clipped by 1 base and J by 1 base, with 8 bases between them. The CDR3 loop spans 14 amino acids. The CDR3 coding sequence is TGTGCCAGCAGCCAAGGGACGGGATCCTACGAGCAGTACTTC. Amino acid sequence: CASSQGTGSYEQYF.

This chain links TRBV10-2 with TRBJ2-5; D is undetermined. With 3 bases removed from V and 7 bases from J, the gap between germline ends came to 15 bases. This CDR3 has 14 residues. The germline V gene encodes CDR1 WSHSY and CDR2 SAAADI. The CDR3 spells CASSDLDPSGTQYF. The CDR3 region has the DNA TGCGCCAGCAGTGATCTCGACCCCTCGGGGACCCAGTACTTC.

J is TRBJ2-1 and V is TRBV5-4, with 11 bases lining up with TRBD2. The CDR3 covers 14 residues. V lost 5 bases, J lost 9 bases, and 7 bases stayed unmatched. Germline lookup yields CDR1 SGHNT and CDR2 YYREEE (reference sequence). Here the CDR3 DNA reads TGTGCCAGCAGAATAACTAGCGGGGGTAGTGAGCAGTTCTTC. The encoded protein is CASRITSGGSEQFF.

The DNA of the CDR3 is TGTGCCAGCAGCTTAGGGTATCGAGTGACTGAAGCTTTCTTT. Encoded protein: CASSLGYRVTEAFF. This rearrangement joins TRBV7-2 to TRBJ1-1; no clear D gene. Germline V gives CDR1 SGHTA, CDR2 FQGNSA. CDR3 length: 14 residues. V was pared by 1 base and J by 5 bases, with 11 bases between.

The chain employs TRBV7-3 and TRBJ2-1; 7 bases map to TRBD1. Germline V CDR1 and CDR2: SGHTA, FQGTGA. This CDR3 is 14 amino acids long. J lost 4 bases, V lost 2 bases, and 2 bases had no gene match. The DNA of the CDR3 is TGTGCCAGCAGCTTAGTGGGACAGTACAATGAGCAGTTCTTC. Protein sequence: CASSLVGQYNEQFF. Full variable domain (outside the CDR3, taken from reference TRBV7-3 and TRBJ2-1): GAGVSQTPSNKVTEKGKYVELRCDPISGHTALYWYRQSLGQGPEFLIYFQGTGAADDSGLPNDRFFAVRPEGSVSTLKIQRTERGDSAVYLCASSLVGQYNEQFFGPGTRLTVL.

V gene TRBV7-9 combines with J gene TRBJ2-7; 9 bases are shared with TRBD1. Per germline, CDR1 SEHNR and CDR2 FQNEAQ (reference sequence). The CDR3 extends over 16 amino acids. V gave up 3 bases and J gave up 6 bases; unmatched junction bases: 12. The CDR3 DNA reads as TGTGCCAGCAGCTTGGGCACCCCGGGACAGGGCCGCGAGCAGTACTTC. Its protein product is CASSLGTPGQGREQYF. Filled out from reference TRBV7-9 and TRBJ2-7, the complete variable domain reads DTGVSQNPRHKITKRGQNVTFRCDPISEHNRLYWYRQTLGQGPEFLTYFQNEAQLEKSRLLSDRFSAERPKGSFSTLEIQRTEQGDSAMYLCASSLGTPGQGREQYFGPGTRLTVT.

The J gene is TRBJ1-6, the V gene TRBV28, with D uncertain. The germline V and J ends were trimmed by 4 bases and 7 bases, with 8 bases remaining between them. This CDR3 spans 13 amino acids. The germline CDR1 and CDR2 sequences are MDHEN and SYDVKM. CDR3: CASSYYKNSPLHF. The CDR3, as DNA: TGTGCCAGCAGTTACTACAAGAATTCACCCCTCCACTTT.

The chain couples TRBV3-1 (or the pseudogene TRBV3-2) to TRBJ2-5; 9 bases are a match to TRBD2. In germline, CDR1 is LGHDT, CDR2 YNNKEL (reference sequence). The V and J ends lost 0 bases and 4 bases, in that order; junction bases with no gene match: 18. The CDR3 consists of 20 residues. CDR3 protein: CASSQDSAGGHRSRGETQYF. Written as DNA, the CDR3 is TGTGCCAGCAGCCAAGATTCAGCGGGGGGCCATAGGTCCCGGGGAGAGACCCAGTACTTC.

The V call is TRBV7-9, the J call TRBJ2-7; TRBD2 matches 14 bases. Germline V gene lookup returns CDR1 SEHNR and CDR2 FQNEAQ (reference sequence). This CDR3 is 16 amino acids long. With 1 base clipped from V and 3 bases from J, the junction kept 2 bases outside the gene matches. The CDR3 coding sequence is TGTGCCAGCAGCTTAGGGGGACTAGCGGGGGTCTACGAGCAGTACTTC. Its protein product is CASSLGGLAGVYEQYF.

This clone was observed a handful of times. The V and J genes are TRBV4-1 and TRBJ2-7, with 14 positions matching TRBD2. Trimming cost V 4 bases and J 2 bases; bases outside gene matches: 1. CDR1 MGHRA and CDR2 YSYEKL come from the germline V gene. CDR3 length: 15 residues. The CDR3 bases are TGCGCCAGCAGCCGGACTAGCGGGGGGACCTACGAGCAGTACTTC. It translates to CASSRTSGGTYEQYF.

The J gene is TRBJ2-7, the V gene TRBV5-1; 10 nucleotides line up with TRBD1. Germline values: CDR1 SGHRS, CDR2 YFSETQ. This CDR3 has 15 residues. The V segment lost 2 bases and the J segment 7 bases; nucleotides outside the gene matches: 9. CDR3: CASSLLRGQGLEQYF. For the CDR3, the DNA is TGCGCCAGCAGCTTACTCCGGGGACAGGGGTTGGAGCAGTACTTC.

V and J are TRBV24-1 and TRBJ2-7, with D uncertain. Trimming removed 3 bases at V and 2 bases at J, with 13 bases between. The CDR3 has 15 amino acids. Looked up from germline, CDR1 is KGHDR and CDR2 is SFDVKD. The CDR3 DNA reads TGTGCCACCAGTGATCCCCTCAGTAATCCCTACGAGCAGTACTTC. This sequence encodes CATSDPLSNPYEQYF.

The chain couples TRBV7-3 to TRBJ1-1, with D hard to call. There are 14 residues in the CDR3. Germline CDR1 is SGHTA and CDR2 is FQGTGA. V was cut by 1 base and J by 1 base, with 7 bases left in between. For the CDR3, the DNA is TGTGCCAGCAGCTTAATTGGCGGGAACACTGAAGCTTTCTTT. Amino acid sequence: CASSLIGGNTEAFF.

The V gene is TRBV5-1, the J gene TRBJ1-3; 9 bases line up with TRBD1. Germline V gene sequence: CDR1 SGHRS, CDR2 YFSETQ. The ends lost 4 bases at V and 4 bases at J; junction bases unmatched: 6. The CDR3 is made up of 15 amino acids. The CDR3 DNA reads as TGCGCCAGCAGCCCCGGGACAGGGACAGGAAACACCATATATTTT. Translation: CASSPGTGTGNTIYF.

This chain connects TRBV24-1 to TRBJ2-2, with D possibly TRBD2 on 6 matching bases. V was trimmed by 6 bases and J by 3 bases, leaving 19 bases between them. Germline CDR1 KGHDR, CDR2 SFDVKD. This CDR3 has 17 residues. The CDR3 DNA reads as TGTGCCACCAGTACATCACGAGGTAGCGGTTACACCGGGGAGCTGTTTTTT. Protein: CATSTSRGSGYTGELFF.

This chain uses TRBV4-2 with TRBJ1-2; no reliable D call. The CDR3 runs 14 residues. Germline loops: CDR1 LGHNA, CDR2 YNFKEQ. Deletions cut 2 bases from V and 1 base from J, with 8 bases between. The CDR3 region has the DNA TGTGCCAGCAGCCAAACCGGGAATAACTATGGCTACACCTTC. It specifies CASSQTGNNYGYTF.